This passage covers 10 T cell receptor beta chains from one sample sequenced in a study of blood T cells in healthy people across ages. The authors ran a second PCR of 7 to 11 cycles using a sample-barcoded 5' primer and a J-beta primer mix. TCRdb ran MiXCR on the 5' RACE reads and lists one entry per CDR3 protein. In the table there are 590,000 or so distinct CDR3 sequences, roughly 30% of which are singletons. Sequencing was performed on blood. Receptors were obtained from a woman of 80 years or more in good health.

This clonotype showed up many times. The gene calls are TRBV10-3 and TRBJ1-2, with D tentatively TRBD1 (6 bases). The CDR3 spans 15 residues. V lost 6 bases, J lost 2 bases, and 16 bases lay in between. Germline CDR1 ENHRY, CDR2 SYGVKD. The CDR3 loop is CAIRPVQGSNYGYTF. DNA of the CDR3: TGTGCCATCAGACCCGTACAGGGATCCAACTATGGCTACACCTTC.

This clonotype was found many times. The rearrangement joins TRBV4-3 to TRBJ2-3; D is uncertain. Germline CDR1 is LGHNA and CDR2 is YSLEER. The V end was cut by 0 bases, the J end by 1 base, with 8 bases between. This CDR3 has 15 amino acids. This CDR3 reads CASSQDPSRTDTQYF. The CDR3 DNA reads as TGCGCCAGCAGCCAAGATCCTTCCCGCACAGATACGCAGTATTTT.

The J gene is TRBJ2-6, the V gene TRBV27, with TRBD1 matching 7 bases. V was clipped by 1 base and J by 0 bases; unmatched bases: 12. The CDR3 has 20 residues. CDR1 and CDR2 from the germline V gene are MNHEY and SMNVEV (reference sequence). The CDR3 here is CASSLFKRQGLLSGANVLTF. The CDR3 region has the DNA TGTGCCAGCAGTTTATTTAAACGACAGGGCCTCCTCTCTGGGGCCAACGTCCTGACTTTC.

The sample holds a few counts of this clonotype. The rearrangement uses TRBV30 and TRBJ2-1; 7 positions agree with TRBD2. CDR3 length equals 15 residues. V lost 7 bases to trimming and J lost 2 bases; unmatched junction nucleotides: 11. The germline gives CDR1 GTSNPN, CDR2 SVGIG (reference sequence). The CDR3 loop is CAFSLWGGAYNEQFF. As DNA, the CDR3 is TGTGCCTTCTCTTTATGGGGGGGGGCCTACAATGAGCAGTTCTTC. The full variable domain, with the rest looked up from reference TRBV30 and TRBJ2-1, is SQTIHQWPATLVQPVGSPLSLECTVEGTSNPNLYWYRQAAGRGLQLLFYSVGIGQISSEVPQNLSASRPQDRQFILSSKKLLLSDSGFYLCAFSLWGGAYNEQFFGPGTRLTVL.

This clonotype showed up many times. The rearrangement joins TRBV3-1 to TRBJ2-5, with a weak D call TRBD2 (5 bases). The CDR3 extends over 13 amino acids. Germline CDR1 reads LGHDT; CDR2 reads YNNKEL (reference sequence). The V and J ends lost 2 bases and 7 bases respectively, with 11 bases between them. The CDR3 nucleotides read TGTGCCAGCAGCCAACGGGGATTTCGGACCCAGTACTTC. Protein: CASSQRGFRTQYF.

This chain connects TRBV20-1 to TRBJ2-1; possibly TRBD2 for D (6 bases). CDR1 and CDR2 (germline): DFQATT, SNEGSKA (reference sequence). The V gene lost 5 bases and the J gene lost 6 bases, with 8 bases spanning the gap. The CDR3 loop spans 11 amino acids. The CDR3 reads CSAGSGNEQFF. The CDR3 region has the DNA TGCAGTGCTGGTAGCGGCAATGAGCAGTTCTTC.

This clonotype was seen repeatedly, ten times or more. The chain employs TRBV11-1 and TRBJ2-3, with D hard to call. Germline CDR1 and CDR2: SGHAT and FQDESV (reference sequence). CDR3 length equals 15 residues. Deletions cut 1 base from V and 2 bases from J, with 10 bases between. Written as DNA, the CDR3 is TGTGCCAGCAGCTTAGACTTCGGAGACACAGATACGCAGTATTTT. This encodes CASSLDFGDTDTQYF.

This sequence joins TRBV12-3 or TRBV12-4 and TRBJ2-5; D gene uncertain. Near its end, the DNA agrees better with TRBJ2-7, so the J call may be wrong. The CDR3 consists of 16 residues. CDR3 nucleotides: TGTGCCAGCAGCCGGAGTCGGACGGTCTCCTCCTACGAGCAGTACTTC. Its translation: CASSRSRTVSSYEQYF.

This clonotype has just a few counts. The chain couples TRBV2 to TRBJ1-4, with TRBD1 matching over 10 bases. Trimming took 7 bases from V and 6 from J; bases not matched to a gene: 8. The CDR3 spans 15 residues. The germline V gene has CDR1 SNHLY and CDR2 FYNNEI. CDR3 bases: TGTGCCAGCACCGAAGACAGGGGGCGGGATGAAAAACTGTTTTTT. Protein sequence: CASTEDRGRDEKLFF. The whole variable domain, filled in from reference TRBV2 and TRBJ1-4, reads EPEVTQTPSHQVTQMGQEVILRCVPISNHLYFYWYRQILGQKVEFLVSFYNNEISEKSEIFDDQFSVERPDGSNFTLKIRSTKLEDSAMYFCASTEDRGRDEKLFFGSGTQLSVL.

This clonotype came up many times. This chain joins TRBV2 and TRBJ2-7, with TRBD2 matching over 7 bases. The germline V gene encodes CDR1 SNHLY and CDR2 FYNNEI. Trimming removed 2 bases from V and 0 bases from J; junction bases left unmatched: 7. The CDR3 extends over 16 amino acids. The CDR3 DNA reads TGTGCCAGCAGTGAATCCTCGAGGGACTACTCCTACGAGCAGTACTTC. This encodes CASSESSRDYSYEQYF.